The table lists the clone carrying this T cell receptor beta chain with a few counts. Germline values: CDR1 LNHDA, CDR2 SQIVND (reference sequence). Trimming pared 9 bases from V and 12 bases from J, leaving 18 bases between. CDR3 size: 12 residues. In the study's own analysis: Estimated nucleated cell counts came from reference gene primer amplification. The protocol was immunoSEQ multiplex PCR, while the TCRdb copy is restricted to in-frame clones and leaves out a portion. From that table come the V and J calls and clone size; the DNA was used to work out D and trimming. There are some 96,000 clones in the sample; 75% to 90% occur only once, and roughly 1.7% lies in the top ten. The data were taken from a study of blood T cell repertoires in COVID-19. Study overall: Samples representing acute and convalescent COVID-19 were sourced from the United States, Italy and Spain. PBMCs, B-cell-depleted T cells, or T cells provided the cDNA or gDNA that made up the material.

This chain joins TRBV19 and TRBJ2-1; the D is unclear. The sequence came from an older man with acute or convalescent COVID-19. The sequenced sample was peripheral blood. The CDR3 reads CASEDPPGGQFF. As DNA, the CDR3 is TGTGCCAGCGAGGATCCCCCGGGTGGGCAGTTCTTC.